This T cell receptor beta chain was captured by sequencing in a study of liver allograft versus peripheral blood T cells. As for the study in general: A comparison was made between T cell receptor repertoires in transplanted livers and those in recipients' peripheral blood.

By share, this clonotype counts as medium-sized. Its specificity is not known. This CDR3 comprises 12 residues. From germline, CDR1 is SGHDT and CDR2 YYEEEE. V lost 4 bases and J lost 9, with 11 bases in between. Findings and caveats of the study: The authors reported that T cell receptor repertoires inside liver allografts differed from those in peripheral blood.

TCRdb fed the reads into MiXCR, producing one record per CDR3 protein. The repertoire holds approximately 9,300 distinct CDR3 sequences, with approximately 17% as singletons. The receptor comes from a human patient who had a liver transplant. Some T cells may possibly be graft donor cells. The chain links TRBV5-6 to TRBJ2-1, with D perhaps TRBD1 (6 bases). The CDR3 region is CASSVRGTEQFF. The CDR3 nucleotides are TGTGCCAGCAGCGTCAGGGGCACTGAGCAGTTCTTC.